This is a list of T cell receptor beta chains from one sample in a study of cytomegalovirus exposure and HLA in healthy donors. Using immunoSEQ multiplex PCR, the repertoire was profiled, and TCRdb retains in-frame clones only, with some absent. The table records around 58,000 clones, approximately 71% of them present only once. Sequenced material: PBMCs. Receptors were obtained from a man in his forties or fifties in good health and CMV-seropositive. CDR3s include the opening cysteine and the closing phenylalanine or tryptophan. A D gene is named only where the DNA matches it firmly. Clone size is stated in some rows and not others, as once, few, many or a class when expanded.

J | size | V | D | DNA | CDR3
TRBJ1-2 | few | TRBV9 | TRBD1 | TGTGCCAGCAGCGTAGAGGCCAGGGGGCAGGGTGGCTACACCTTC | CASSVEARGQGGYTF
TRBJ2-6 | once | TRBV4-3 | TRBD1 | TGCGCCAGCAGCTCAGAGCAGGGGGCTTCTGGGGCCAACGTCCTGACTTTC | CASSSEQGASGANVLTF
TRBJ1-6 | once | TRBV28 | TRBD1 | TGTGCCAGCACCGGGACAGGGGGTTTTTCACCCCTCCACTTT | CASTGTGGFSPLHF
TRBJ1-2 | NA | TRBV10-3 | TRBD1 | TGTGCCATCAGTAAGACAGGGGACTATGGCTACACCTTC | CAISKTGDYGYTF
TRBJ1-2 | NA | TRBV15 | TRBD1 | TGTGCCACCAGCAGAGGCGGACAGGCTAACTATGGCTACACCTTC | CATSRGGQANYGYTF
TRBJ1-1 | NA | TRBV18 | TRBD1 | TGTGCCAGCTCACCATCGACAGGGCTGTTAAACACTGAAGCTTTCTTT | CASSPSTGLLNTEAFF
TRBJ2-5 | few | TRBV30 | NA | TGTGCCTGGAGACAGTACCAAGAGACCCAGTACTTC | CAWRQYQETQYF
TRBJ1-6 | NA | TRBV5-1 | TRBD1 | TGCGCCAGCAGCTCGGGACAGGGTGGTTCACCCCTCCACTTT | CASSSGQGGSPLHF
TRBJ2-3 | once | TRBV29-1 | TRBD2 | TGCAGCTCCTTGACTAGCGGGGGATCAGATACGCAGTATTTT | CSSLTSGGSDTQYF
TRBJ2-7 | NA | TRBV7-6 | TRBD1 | TGTGCCAGCAGCCCAGGGACAGGAATGACCTACGAGCAGTACTTC | CASSPGTGMTYEQYF
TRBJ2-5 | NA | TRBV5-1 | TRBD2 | TGCGCCAGCAGAACTAGCGGGTCTCAAGAGACCCAGTACTTC | CASRTSGSQETQYF